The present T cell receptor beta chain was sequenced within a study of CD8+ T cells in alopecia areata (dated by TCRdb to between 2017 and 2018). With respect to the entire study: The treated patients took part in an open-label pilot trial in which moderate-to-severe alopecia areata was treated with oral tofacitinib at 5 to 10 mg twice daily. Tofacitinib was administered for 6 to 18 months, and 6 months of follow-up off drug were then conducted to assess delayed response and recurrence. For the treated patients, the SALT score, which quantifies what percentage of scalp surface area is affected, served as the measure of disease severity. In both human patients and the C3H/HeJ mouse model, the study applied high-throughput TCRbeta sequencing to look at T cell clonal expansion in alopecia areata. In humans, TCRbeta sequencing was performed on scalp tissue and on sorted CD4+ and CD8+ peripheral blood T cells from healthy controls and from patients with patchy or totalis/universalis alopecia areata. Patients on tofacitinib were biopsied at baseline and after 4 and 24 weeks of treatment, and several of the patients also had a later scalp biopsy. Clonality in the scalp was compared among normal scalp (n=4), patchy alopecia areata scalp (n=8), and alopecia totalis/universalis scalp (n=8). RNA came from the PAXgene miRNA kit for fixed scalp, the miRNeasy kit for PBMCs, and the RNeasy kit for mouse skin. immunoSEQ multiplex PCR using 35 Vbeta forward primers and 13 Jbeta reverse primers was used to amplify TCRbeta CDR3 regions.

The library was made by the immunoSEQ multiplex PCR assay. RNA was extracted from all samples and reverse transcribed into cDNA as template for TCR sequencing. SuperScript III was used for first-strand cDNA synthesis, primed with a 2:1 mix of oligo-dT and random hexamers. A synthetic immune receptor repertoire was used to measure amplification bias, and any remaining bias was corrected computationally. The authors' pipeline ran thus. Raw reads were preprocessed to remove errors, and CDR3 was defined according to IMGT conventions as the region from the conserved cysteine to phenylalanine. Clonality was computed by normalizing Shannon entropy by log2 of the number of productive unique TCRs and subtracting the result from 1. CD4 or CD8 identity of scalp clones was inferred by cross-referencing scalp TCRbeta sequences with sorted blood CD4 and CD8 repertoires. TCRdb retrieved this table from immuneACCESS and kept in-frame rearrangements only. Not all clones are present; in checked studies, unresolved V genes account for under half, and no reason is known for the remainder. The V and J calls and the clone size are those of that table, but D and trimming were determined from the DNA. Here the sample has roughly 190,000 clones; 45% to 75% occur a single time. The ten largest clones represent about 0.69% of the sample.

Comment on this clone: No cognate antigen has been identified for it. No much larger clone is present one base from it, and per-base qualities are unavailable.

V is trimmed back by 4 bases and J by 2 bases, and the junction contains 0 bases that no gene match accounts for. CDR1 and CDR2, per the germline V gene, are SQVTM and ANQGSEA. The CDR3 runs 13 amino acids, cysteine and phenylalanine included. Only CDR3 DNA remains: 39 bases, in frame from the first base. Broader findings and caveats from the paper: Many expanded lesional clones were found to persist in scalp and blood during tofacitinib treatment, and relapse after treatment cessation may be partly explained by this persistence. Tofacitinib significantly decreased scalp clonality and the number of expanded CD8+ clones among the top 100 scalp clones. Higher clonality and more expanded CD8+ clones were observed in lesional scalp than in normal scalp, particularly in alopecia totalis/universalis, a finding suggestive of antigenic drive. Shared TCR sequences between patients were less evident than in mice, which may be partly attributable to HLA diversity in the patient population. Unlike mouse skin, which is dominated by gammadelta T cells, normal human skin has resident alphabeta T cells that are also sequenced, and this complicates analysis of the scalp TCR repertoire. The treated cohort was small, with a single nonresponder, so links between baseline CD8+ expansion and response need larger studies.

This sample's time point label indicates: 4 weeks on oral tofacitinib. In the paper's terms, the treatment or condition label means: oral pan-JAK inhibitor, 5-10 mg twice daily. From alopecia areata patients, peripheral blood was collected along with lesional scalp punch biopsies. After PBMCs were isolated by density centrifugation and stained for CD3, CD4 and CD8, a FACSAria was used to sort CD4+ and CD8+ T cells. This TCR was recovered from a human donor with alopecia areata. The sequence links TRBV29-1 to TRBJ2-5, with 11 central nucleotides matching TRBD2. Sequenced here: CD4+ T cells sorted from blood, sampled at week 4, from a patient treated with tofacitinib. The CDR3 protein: CSVGTSGQETQYF. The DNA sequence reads TGCAGCGTTGGGACTAGCGGGCAAGAGACCCAGTACTTC.